The present T cell receptor (beta chain) was sequenced within a study of immune evolution from preneoplasia to lung adenocarcinoma (dated by TCRdb to about 2021). Regarding the research as a whole: HLA loss of heterozygosity was found in 6.5% to 8% of AIS, roughly 15% of MIA and about a third of ADC lesions, and in no AAH lesions. In total, the cohort included 53 patients with pulmonary nodules, all of whom underwent surgical resection. Whole exome sequencing and methylation data from the same cohort of nodules were integrated with the immune data. Sample size was determined by specimen availability and not by a prior power calculation. Immune contexture across lung adenocarcinoma precursors and invasive adenocarcinoma was profiled using immune gene expression, TCR sequencing and multiplex immunofluorescence. A total of roughly 46 patients contributed TCR sequencing data. POLYSOLVER was used to infer class I HLA alleles from exome data, and LOHHLA was used to detect allele-specific HLA loss. Resected precursor lesions (AAH, AIS, MIA) and invasive adenocarcinomas were each compared against paired morphologically normal lung tissue. The study reported that some 100 samples were used for TCR sequencing. Broader findings and caveats from the paper: All patients were from Japan and China, so applicability to Western populations was uncertain. T cell clonality was highest in KRAS-mutant nodules compared with EGFR-mutant or double wild-type lesions. The highest clonality was observed in normal lung, whereas higher T cell density and diversity but lower clonality appeared to be present in later-stage lesions. Top T cell clone frequencies were highest in normal lung and appeared to decrease progressively from AAH through AIS, MIA and invasive adenocarcinoma. The findings rested on association rather than direct causation, and larger cohorts with long-term follow-up and longitudinal biopsies were considered necessary.

Using the immunoSEQ hsTCRbeta Kit, TCR beta CDR3 regions were sequenced from DNA. In the source study's methods: TCR sequencing data were analysed with the ImmunoSEQ Analyzer. T cell clonality was defined as 1 minus Pielou's evenness, as computed on productive rearrangements. T cell diversity was measured with the inverse Simpson index on productive templates. T cell density was defined as TCR beta template counts normalized to usable DNA, with usable DNA estimated by amplification and sequencing of housekeeping genes. Two-sided Kruskal-Wallis tests were used to compare TCR metrics across histologic stages. In its TCRdb copy, this immuneACCESS table keeps in-frame sequences only and misses some clones. Where compared with another copy, unresolved V genes explain less than half of these, and the others have no known cause. V, J and clone size derive from that table, while D and trimming were established from the DNA sequence. Within this sample are approximately 7,700 clones, with approximately 85% of them counted one time only. The ten most abundant clones make up about 2.6% of the sample.

A note on this clone: Its recognized antigen is unknown. No quality values exist for individual bases; no much larger clone is one base distant.

Patients underwent resection in Japan or China between the mid-2010s and the late 2010s. Two lung cancer pathologists independently confirmed the histologic diagnosis of each case on H&E slides. For nucleic acid extraction, premalignant or tumor cells were enriched by macro-dissection following pathologic assessment. FFPE tissue was used for DNA isolation with the AllPrep DNA/RNA FFPE Kit. This TCR derives from a person aged 80 or over with lung adenocarcinoma. The sequencing input was FFPE minimally invasive lung adenocarcinoma tissue. Sample cell subset or site, as interpreted from the label and publication: micro-invasive lung adenocarcinoma (MIA).

The DNA is as follows: TGTGCCACCAGCAGAGATGAGCGGATGAGGAAGTTCTTC. Its protein reads: CATSRDERMRKFF. Recombination connected TRBV15 to TRBJ2-1; the D gene is possibly TRBD2, with 5 bases matching. The CDR3 contains 13 residues, cysteine and phenylalanine counted. Only the CDR3 part of the read is kept: 39 bases, read in frame from the first base. V loses 0 bases, J loses 14 bases, and the germline ends lie 14 bases apart. The germline V gene encodes CDR1 LNHNV and CDR2 YYDKDF (reference sequence).